This T cell receptor (beta chain) was sequenced during a study of blood T cells in healthy people across ages. Findings of the study overall: Per million T cells, the diversity of TCR beta decreased roughly linearly as age advanced.

The CDR3 is made up of 15 amino acids. Trimming removed 8 bases from V and 4 bases from J; junction bases left unmatched: 11. The germline V gene encodes CDR1 SGHTA and CDR2 FQGNSA. Regarding this clonotype: The antigen is not known.

Alongside a J-beta primer mix, a sample-barcoded 5' primer served in a second PCR lasting about 6 to 11 cycles. TCRdb itself ran the 5' RACE reads through MiXCR, one entry per CDR3 protein. The table records 650,000 to 800,000 distinct CDR3 sequences, 40% to 50% of them present only once. Sample: blood. This clonotype was sampled from a man aged 55 to 70 in good health. V and J are TRBV7-2 and TRBJ2-1; 7 bases agree with TRBD2. CDR3 residues: CASGQRAGVYNEQFF. The CDR3 coding sequence is TGTGCCAGCGGCCAGCGGGCGGGGGTATACAATGAGCAGTTCTTC.